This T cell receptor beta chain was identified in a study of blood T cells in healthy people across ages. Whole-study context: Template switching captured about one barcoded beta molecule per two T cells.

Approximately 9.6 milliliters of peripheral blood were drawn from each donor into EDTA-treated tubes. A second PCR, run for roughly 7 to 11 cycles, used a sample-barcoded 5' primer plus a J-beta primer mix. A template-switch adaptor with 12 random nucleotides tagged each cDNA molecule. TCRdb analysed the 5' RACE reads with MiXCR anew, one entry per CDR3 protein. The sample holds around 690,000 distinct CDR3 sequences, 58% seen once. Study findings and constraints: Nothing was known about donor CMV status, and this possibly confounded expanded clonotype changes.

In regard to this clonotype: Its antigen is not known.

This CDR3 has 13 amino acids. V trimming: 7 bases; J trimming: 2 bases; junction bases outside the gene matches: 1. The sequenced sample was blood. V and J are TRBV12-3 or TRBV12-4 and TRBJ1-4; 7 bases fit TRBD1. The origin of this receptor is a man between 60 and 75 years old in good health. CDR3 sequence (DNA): TGTGCCAGCACGGGACAGACTAATGAAAAACTGTTTTTT. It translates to CASTGQTNEKLFF.